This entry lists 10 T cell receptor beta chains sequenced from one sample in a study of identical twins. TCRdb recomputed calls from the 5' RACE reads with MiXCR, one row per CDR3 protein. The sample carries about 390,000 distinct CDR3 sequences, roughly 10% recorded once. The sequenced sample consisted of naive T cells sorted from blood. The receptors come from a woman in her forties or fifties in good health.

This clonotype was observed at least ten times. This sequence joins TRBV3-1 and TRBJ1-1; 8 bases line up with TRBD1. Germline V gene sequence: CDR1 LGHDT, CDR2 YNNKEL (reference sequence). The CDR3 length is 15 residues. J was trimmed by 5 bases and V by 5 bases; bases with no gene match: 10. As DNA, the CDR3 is TGTGCCAGCAGCTCCCAGAACAGGGGGAGGACTGAAGCTTTCTTT. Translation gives CASSSQNRGRTEAFF. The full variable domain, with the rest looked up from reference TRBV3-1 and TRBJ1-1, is DTAVSQTPKYLVTQMGNDKSIKCEQNLGHDTMYWYKQDSKKFLKIMFSYNNKELIINETVPNRFSPKSPDKAHLNLHINSLELGDSAVYFCASSSQNRGRTEAFFGQGTRLTVV.

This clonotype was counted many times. CDR3 sequence (DNA): TGTGCCATCAGTGAACTGGGACTAGCGGGAGATGCGGAGACCCAGTACTTC. It is translated as CAISELGLAGDAETQYF. The rearrangement joins TRBV10-3 to TRBJ2-5, with 14 bases aligning to TRBD2. This CDR3 contains 17 residues. The germline V gene encodes CDR1 ENHRY and CDR2 SYGVKD. Trimming took 3 bases from V and 5 from J; bases not matched to a gene: 8.

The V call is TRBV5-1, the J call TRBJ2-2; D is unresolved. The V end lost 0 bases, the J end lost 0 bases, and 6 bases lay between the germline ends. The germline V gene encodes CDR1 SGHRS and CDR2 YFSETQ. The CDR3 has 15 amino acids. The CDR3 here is CASSLEVSNTGELFF. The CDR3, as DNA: TGCGCCAGCAGCTTGGAAGTTTCGAACACCGGGGAGCTGTTTTTT.

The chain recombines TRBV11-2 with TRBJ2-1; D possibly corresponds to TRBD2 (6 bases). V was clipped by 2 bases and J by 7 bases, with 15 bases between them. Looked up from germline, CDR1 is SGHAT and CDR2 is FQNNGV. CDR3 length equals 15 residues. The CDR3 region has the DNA TGTGCCAGCAGCTTATCCGGGGGAAACATGAATGAGCAGTTCTTC. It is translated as CASSLSGGNMNEQFF.

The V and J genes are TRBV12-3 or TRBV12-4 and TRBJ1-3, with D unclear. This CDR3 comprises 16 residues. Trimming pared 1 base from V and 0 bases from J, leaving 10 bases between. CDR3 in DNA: TGTGCCAGCAGTTTAGGGCACCCAAGCTCTGGAAACACCATATATTTT. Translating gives CASSLGHPSSGNTIYF.

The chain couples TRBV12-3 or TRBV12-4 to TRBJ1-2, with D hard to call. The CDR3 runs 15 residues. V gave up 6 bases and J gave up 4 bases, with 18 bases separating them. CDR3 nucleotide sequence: TGTGCCAGCAGCCCTTCTTTAAATCGGGTCTATGGCTACACCTTC. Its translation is CASSPSLNRVYGYTF.

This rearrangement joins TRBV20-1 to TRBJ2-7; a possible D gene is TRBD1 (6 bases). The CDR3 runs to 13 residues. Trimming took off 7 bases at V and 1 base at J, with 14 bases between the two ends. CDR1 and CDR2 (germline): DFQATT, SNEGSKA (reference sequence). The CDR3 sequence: CSGGNRDSYEQYF. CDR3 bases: TGCAGTGGGGGAAACAGGGATTCCTACGAGCAGTACTTC.

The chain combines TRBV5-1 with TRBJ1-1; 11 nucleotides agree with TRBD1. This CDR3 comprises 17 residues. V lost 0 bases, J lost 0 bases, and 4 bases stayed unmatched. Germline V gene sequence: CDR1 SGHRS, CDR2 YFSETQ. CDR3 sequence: CASSLGRTGGMNTEAFF. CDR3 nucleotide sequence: TGCGCCAGCAGCTTGGGAAGGACAGGGGGCATGAACACTGAAGCTTTCTTT.

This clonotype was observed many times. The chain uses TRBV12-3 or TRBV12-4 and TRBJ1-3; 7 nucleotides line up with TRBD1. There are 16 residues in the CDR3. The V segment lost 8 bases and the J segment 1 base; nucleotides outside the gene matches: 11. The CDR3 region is CASGLQTGKSGNTIYF. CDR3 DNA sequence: TGTGCCAGCGGCCTCCAGACAGGGAAGTCTGGAAACACCATATATTTT.

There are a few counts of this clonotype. DNA for the CDR3: TGCAGTGCTAGTCCAGGGGGGAACTCACCCCTCCACTTT. Protein: CSASPGGNSPLHF. The chain employs TRBV20-1 and TRBJ1-6; the match to TRBD1 covers 7 bases. This CDR3 region has 13 residues. The J segment lost 10 bases and the V segment lost 3 bases, leaving 6 bases of the junction unmatched. The germline V gene encodes CDR1 DFQATT and CDR2 SNEGSKA (reference sequence).